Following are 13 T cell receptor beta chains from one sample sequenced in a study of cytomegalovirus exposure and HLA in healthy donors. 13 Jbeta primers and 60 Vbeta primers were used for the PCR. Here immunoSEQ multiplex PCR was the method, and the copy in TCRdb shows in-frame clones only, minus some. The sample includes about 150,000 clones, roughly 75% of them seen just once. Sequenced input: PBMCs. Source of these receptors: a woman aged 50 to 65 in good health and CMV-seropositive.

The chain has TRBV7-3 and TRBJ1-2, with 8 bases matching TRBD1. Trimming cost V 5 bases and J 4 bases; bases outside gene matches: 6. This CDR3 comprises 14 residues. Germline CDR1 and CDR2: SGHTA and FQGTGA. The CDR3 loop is CASSTGGEGYGYTF. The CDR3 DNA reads TGTGCCAGCAGCACAGGGGGTGAGGGCTATGGCTACACCTTC.

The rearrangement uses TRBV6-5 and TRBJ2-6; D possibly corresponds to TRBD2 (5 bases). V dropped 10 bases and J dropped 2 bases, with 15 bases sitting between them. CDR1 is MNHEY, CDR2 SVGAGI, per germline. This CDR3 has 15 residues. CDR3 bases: TGTGCCACCCTGAGGGATAGGGCTGGGGCCAACGTCCTGACTTTC. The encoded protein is CATLRDRAGANVLTF.

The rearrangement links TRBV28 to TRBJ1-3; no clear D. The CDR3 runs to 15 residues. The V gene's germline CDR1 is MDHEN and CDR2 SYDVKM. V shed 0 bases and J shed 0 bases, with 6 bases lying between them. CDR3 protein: CASSLWAGSGNTIYF. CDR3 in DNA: TGTGCCAGCAGTTTATGGGCGGGCTCTGGAAACACCATATATTTT.

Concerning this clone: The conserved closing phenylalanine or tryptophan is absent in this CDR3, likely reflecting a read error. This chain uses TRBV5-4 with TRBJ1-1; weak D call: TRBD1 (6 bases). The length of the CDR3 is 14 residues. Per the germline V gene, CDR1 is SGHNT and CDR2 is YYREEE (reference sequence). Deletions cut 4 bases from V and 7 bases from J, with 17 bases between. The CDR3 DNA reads TGTGCCAGCAGCCCTAGAGTTGGGGGCCTTGAAGCTTTCCTT. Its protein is CASSPRVGGLEAFL.

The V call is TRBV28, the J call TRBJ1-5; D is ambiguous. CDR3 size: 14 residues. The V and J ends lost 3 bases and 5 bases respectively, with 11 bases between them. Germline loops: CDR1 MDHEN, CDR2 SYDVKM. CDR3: CASSFEQPHQPQHF. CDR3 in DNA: TGTGCCAGCAGTTTCGAACAGCCTCATCAGCCCCAGCATTTT.

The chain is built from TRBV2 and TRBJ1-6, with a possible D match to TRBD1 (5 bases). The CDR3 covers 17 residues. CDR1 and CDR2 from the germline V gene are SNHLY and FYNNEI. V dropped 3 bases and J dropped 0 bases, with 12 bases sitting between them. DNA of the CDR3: TGTGCCAGCAGTGACTGGATAACAGGCTCCTATAATTCACCCCTCCACTTT. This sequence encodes CASSDWITGSYNSPLHF. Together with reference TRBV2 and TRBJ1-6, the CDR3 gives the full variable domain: EPEVTQTPSHQVTQMGQEVILRCVPISNHLYFYWYRQILGQKVEFLVSFYNNEISEKSEIFDDQFSVERPDGSNFTLKIRSTKLEDSAMYFCASSDWITGSYNSPLHFGNGTRLTVT.

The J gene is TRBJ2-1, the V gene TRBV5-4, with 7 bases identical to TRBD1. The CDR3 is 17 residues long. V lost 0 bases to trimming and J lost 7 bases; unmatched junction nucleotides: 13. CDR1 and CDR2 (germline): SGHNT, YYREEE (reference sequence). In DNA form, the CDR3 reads TGTGCCAGCAGCTTGGGACAGGGTTTTGGTGAAGGGAATGAGCAGTTCTTC. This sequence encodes CASSLGQGFGEGNEQFF.

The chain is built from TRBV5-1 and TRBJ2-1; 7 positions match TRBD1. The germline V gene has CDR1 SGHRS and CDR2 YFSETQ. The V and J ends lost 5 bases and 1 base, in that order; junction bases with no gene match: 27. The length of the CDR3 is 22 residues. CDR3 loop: CASRLAPRVGTVPIRSYNEQFF. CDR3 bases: TGCGCCAGCAGACTCGCACCCCGGGTCGGGACAGTACCAATAAGATCCTACAATGAGCAGTTCTTC.

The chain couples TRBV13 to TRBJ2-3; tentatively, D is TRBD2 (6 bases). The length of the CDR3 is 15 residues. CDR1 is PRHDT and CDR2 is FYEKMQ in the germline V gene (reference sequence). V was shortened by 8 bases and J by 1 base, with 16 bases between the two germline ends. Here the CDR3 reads CASLAREDRTDTQYF. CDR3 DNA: TGTGCCAGCCTCGCCAGGGAGGACCGCACAGATACGCAGTATTTT.

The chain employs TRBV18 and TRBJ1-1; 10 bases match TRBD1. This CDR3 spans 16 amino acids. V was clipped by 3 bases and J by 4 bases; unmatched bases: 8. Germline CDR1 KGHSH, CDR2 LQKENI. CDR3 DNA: TGTGCCAGCTCACCCCAGGGACAGGGGTTCGTCACTGAAGCTTTCTTT. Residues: CASSPQGQGFVTEAFF.

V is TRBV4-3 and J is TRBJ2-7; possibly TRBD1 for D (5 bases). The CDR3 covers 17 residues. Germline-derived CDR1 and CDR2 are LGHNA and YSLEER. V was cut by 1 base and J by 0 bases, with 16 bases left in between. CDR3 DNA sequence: TGCGCCAGCAGCCAAGGGCATGGGGCAGGAAGCTCCTACGAGCAGTACTTC. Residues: CASSQGHGAGSSYEQYF.

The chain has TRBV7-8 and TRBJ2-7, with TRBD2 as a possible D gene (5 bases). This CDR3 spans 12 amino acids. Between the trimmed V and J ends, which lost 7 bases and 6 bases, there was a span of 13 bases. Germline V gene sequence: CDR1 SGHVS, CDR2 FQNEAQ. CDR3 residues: CASTPARGEQYF. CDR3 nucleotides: TGTGCCAGCACTCCCGCCCGGGGCGAGCAGTACTTC.

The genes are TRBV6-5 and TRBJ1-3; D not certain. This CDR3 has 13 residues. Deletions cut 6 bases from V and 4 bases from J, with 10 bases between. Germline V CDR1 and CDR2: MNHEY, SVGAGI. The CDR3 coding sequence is TGTGCCAGCAGAGGTCTAGGAGGAAACACCATATATTTT. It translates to CASRGLGGNTIYF.